This T cell receptor (beta chain) is from a study of cytomegalovirus exposure and HLA in healthy donors. Trimming left V 3 bases short and J 6 bases short, with 14 bases between. The CDR3 spans 14 residues. Germline V lookup: CDR1 SGHVS, CDR2 FQNEAQ. Study-wide points: The study flagged approximately 180 TCR beta chains as cytomegalovirus-associated. Many donors shared some public TCRs, even though most TCR sequences were rare.

Amplification used 60 Vbeta primers and 13 Jbeta primers. Assay: immunoSEQ multiplex PCR; the TCRdb copy retains only in-frame clones and omits some. The profile covers about 120,000 clones, with over 70% appearing a single time and 1.5% taken by the ten largest. Remarks on this clone: Its specificity is not known.

The V call is TRBV7-8, the J call TRBJ1-2; TRBD1 is a possible D gene (5 bases). Sequencing was done on a sample of PBMCs. This sequence originates from a woman aged 18-30 years in good health and CMV-seronegative. This CDR3 is CASSFYGFRDGYTF. The CDR3 coding sequence is TGTGCCAGCAGCTTCTACGGGTTCAGGGATGGCTACACCTTC.